This TCR beta chain comes out of a study of T cell responses to AZD1222 COVID-19 vaccine. Profiling relied on immunoSEQ multiplex PCR, and the TCRdb table lists in-frame clones only, not all of them. The top ten clones hold 1.5% to 2% of a sample with about 180,000 clones, 85% to 95% of them seen once. This clone was seen a single time. Germline V gene data show CDR1 as SGHNT and CDR2 as YYREEE (reference sequence). This CDR3 has 17 amino acids. With 3 bases removed from V and 4 bases from J, the gap between germline ends came to 17 bases. The chain has TRBV5-4 and TRBJ1-6; perhaps TRBD1 as D (6 bases). The origin of this receptor is an adult who received the AZD1222 COVID-19 vaccine. The sequencing used peripheral blood, collected 28 days after the second AZD1222 dose. CDR3 loop: CASSWETGTRYNSPLHF. CDR3 nucleotide sequence: TGTGCCAGCAGCTGGGAAACCGGGACAAGATATAATTCACCCCTCCACTTT.